Sequencing of this T cell receptor beta chain was carried out in a study of blood T cell repertoires in COVID-19. This CDR3 region has 13 residues. V was clipped by 0 bases and J by 9 bases; unmatched bases: 5. CDR1 is SGHRS and CDR2 is YFSETQ in the germline V gene. Assay used: immunoSEQ multiplex PCR; TCRdb lists only in-frame clones, some missing. The sample shows roughly 200,000 clones, around 88% of them seen only once. The source is a man in his forties or fifties with active or convalescent COVID-19. The V and J genes are TRBV5-1 and TRBJ1-1, with 7 nucleotides matching TRBD1. What was sequenced was peripheral blood. CDR3 sequence reads: CASSLDGTDKAFF. For the CDR3, the DNA is TGCGCCAGCAGCTTGGATGGGACAGACAAAGCTTTCTTT. The full variable domain, with the rest looked up from reference TRBV5-1 and TRBJ1-1, is KAGVTQTPRYLIKTRGQQVTLSCSPISGHRSVSWYQQTPGQGLQFLFEYFSETQRNKGNFPGRFSGRQFSNSRSEMNVSTLELGDSALYLCASSLDGTDKAFFGQGTRLTVV.